The 16 T cell receptor beta chains below all came from one sample that was sequenced in a study of T-cell memory formation after mild COVID-19. In TCRdb, the 5' RACE reads were re-called with MiXCR into one record per CDR3 protein. This sample has hundreds of thousands of distinct CDR3 sequences, with 20% to 25% found just once. Sequencing was performed on PBMCs or a T cell subset sorted from them (not recorded which). The origin of the receptors is an adult woman who had mild COVID-19 (a few samples of this study predate the infection). Cell type and time point are not known.

This chain joins TRBV20-1 and TRBJ2-3, with D perhaps TRBD1 (6 bases). From germline, CDR1 is DFQATT and CDR2 SNEGSKA (reference sequence). Trimming took off 2 bases at V and 4 bases at J, with 13 bases between the two ends. The CDR3 totals 14 residues. CDR3 nucleotide sequence: TGCAGTGCTAGACCCACAGGGATCCCAGATACGCAGTATTTT. This codes for CSARPTGIPDTQYF.

The chain recombines TRBV4-1 with TRBJ2-3; D possibly corresponds to TRBD2 (5 bases). The CDR3 runs 15 residues. Germline V lookup: CDR1 MGHRA, CDR2 YSYEKL. The ends were cut back, 4 bases at V and 0 bases at J, with 11 bases in the middle. CDR3 loop: CASSLLAESTDTQYF. In nucleotides, the CDR3 is TGCGCCAGCAGCCTTCTAGCAGAAAGCACAGATACGCAGTATTTT.

This chain uses TRBV14 with TRBJ2-7; 7 positions match TRBD1. V lost 2 bases and J lost 3; bases outside the gene matches: 4. Per germline, CDR1 SGHDN and CDR2 FVKESK. This CDR3 has 14 residues. DNA for the CDR3: TGTGCCAGCAGCCAACCCGGGACAGTCTACGAGCAGTACTTC. Translated: CASSQPGTVYEQYF. The complete variable domain, with remaining parts taken from reference TRBV14 and TRBJ2-7, reads EAGVTQFPSHSVIEKGQTVTLRCDPISGHDNLYWYRRVMGKEIKFLLHFVKESKQDESGMPNNRFLAERTGGTYSTLKVQPAELEDSGVYFCASSQPGTVYEQYFGPGTRLTVT.

This clonotype appeared a single time. The chain links TRBV20-1 to TRBJ2-7; D call uncertain. Trimming removed 6 bases from V and 6 bases from J, with 15 bases in between. The CDR3 is 12 amino acids. The germline V gene encodes CDR1 DFQATT and CDR2 SNEGSKA (reference sequence). CDR3 nucleotides: TGCAGTGCCCAGGTGGCGACGGGCGAGCAGTACTTC. Its translation: CSAQVATGEQYF.

This chain connects TRBV7-6 to TRBJ1-3; 8 positions match TRBD1. The CDR3 extends over 15 amino acids. With 5 bases clipped from V and 0 bases from J, the junction kept 3 bases outside the gene matches. Germline CDR1 reads SGHVS; CDR2 reads FNYEAQ. The CDR3 DNA follows: TGTGCCAGCAGCCCGACAGGGGCCTCTGGAAACACCATATATTTT. Its translation is CASSPTGASGNTIYF.

V and J are TRBV4-1 and TRBJ1-1, with 11 bases aligning to TRBD1. V lost 1 base and J lost 1; bases outside the gene matches: 23. The CDR3 contains 23 residues. Germline assignment: CDR1 MGHRA and CDR2 YSYEKL. Here the CDR3 DNA reads TGCGCCAGCAGCCAAGCGAACGGACGGCGCCGACCGGGACAGGGGGGAGAGAACACTGAAGCTTTCTTT. Translating gives CASSQANGRRRPGQGGENTEAFF.

This clonotype was observed a handful of times. This sequence joins TRBV11-3 and TRBJ2-4; 12 bases align to TRBD2. V dropped 5 bases and J dropped 4; count of bases not matched to a gene: 6. The CDR3 consists of 16 residues. Per the germline V gene, CDR1 is SGHNT and CDR2 is YENEEA. In nucleotides, the CDR3 is TGTGCCAGCAGCGATACACTAGCGGGAGGTAAAAACATTCAGTACTTC. Protein sequence: CASSDTLAGGKNIQYF.

This clonotype was counted between two and nine times. The chain combines TRBV30 with TRBJ1-5; no definite D call. This CDR3 region has 13 residues. The ends were cut back, 0 bases at V and 0 bases at J, with 3 bases in the middle. Per the germline V gene, CDR1 is GTSNPN and CDR2 is SVGIG (reference sequence). The CDR3 protein is CAWSVRSNQPQHF. For the CDR3, the DNA is TGTGCCTGGAGTGTACGTAGCAATCAGCCCCAGCATTTT. Looking up the rest from reference TRBV30 and TRBJ1-5 gives the full variable domain: SQTIHQWPATLVQPVGSPLSLECTVEGTSNPNLYWYRQAAGRGLQLLFYSVGIGQISSEVPQNLSASRPQDRQFILSSKKLLLSDSGFYLCAWSVRSNQPQHFGDGTRLSIL.

This clonotype came up a few times. One end of the junction does not line up with germline, which may come from a read error. The chain links TRBV7-9 to TRBJ1-6, with D hard to call. The CDR3 loop spans 8 amino acids. Per germline, CDR1 SEHNR and CDR2 FQNEAQ (reference sequence). In DNA form, the CDR3 reads TGTGCCAGCAGCTTAAGCCCATTT. It codes for CASSLSPF.

V usage is TRBV20-1 and J usage is TRBJ1-6, with D perhaps TRBD1 (5 bases). Germline V CDR1 and CDR2: DFQATT, SNEGSKA (reference sequence). This CDR3 contains 14 residues. V was trimmed by 6 bases and J by 10 bases, leaving 19 bases between them. The CDR3 region is CSAATGTVRSPLHF. CDR3 coding DNA: TGCAGTGCAGCTACCGGGACGGTGAGGTCACCCCTCCACTTT.

This clonotype has a handful of counts. This chain connects TRBV29-1 to TRBJ2-3; 12 nucleotides align to TRBD1. Germline loops: CDR1 SQVTM, CDR2 ANQGSEA. The CDR3 spans 15 residues. Trimming removed 6 bases from V and 0 bases from J; junction bases left unmatched: 4. The CDR3 reads CSVRDRGLSTDTQYF. The CDR3 coding sequence is TGCAGCGTGCGGGACAGGGGGCTCAGCACAGATACGCAGTATTTT.

This clonotype has just a few counts. The gene calls are TRBV12-3 or TRBV12-4 and TRBJ1-5; 7 bases map to TRBD1. V dropped 2 bases and J dropped 5; count of bases not matched to a gene: 0. The CDR3 loop spans 13 amino acids. The CDR3 nucleotides read TGTGCCAGCAGTTTAAGGGGGCATCAGCCCCAGCATTTT. As protein: CASSLRGHQPQHF.

With regard to this clonotype: A read error may account for a junction end that differs from germline. The chain uses TRBV5-5 and TRBJ2-3; tentatively, D is TRBD2 (5 bases). The germline V gene has CDR1 SGHKS and CDR2 YYEKEE (reference sequence). The CDR3 length is 14 residues. The CDR3 nucleotides read TGTGCCAGCAGCCACGACTATCCCACAGACACGCAGTATTTT. The encoded protein is CASSHDYPTDTQYF.

This clonotype was detected only a few times. V usage is TRBV30 and J usage is TRBJ2-1, with D perhaps TRBD2 (5 bases). The CDR3 length is 14 residues. The V and J ends lost 0 bases and 8 bases respectively, with 14 bases between them. Germline-derived CDR1 and CDR2 are GTSNPN and SVGIG (reference sequence). CDR3 sequence: CAWSVLVGRDEQFF. The CDR3 DNA is TGTGCCTGGAGTGTACTAGTGGGAAGGGATGAGCAGTTCTTC. Combining the CDR3 with reference TRBV30 and TRBJ2-1 gives the whole variable domain SQTIHQWPATLVQPVGSPLSLECTVEGTSNPNLYWYRQAAGRGLQLLFYSVGIGQISSEVPQNLSASRPQDRQFILSSKKLLLSDSGFYLCAWSVLVGRDEQFFGPGTRLTVL.

This clonotype has only a few counts. The rearrangement links TRBV4-3 to TRBJ1-3; the D gene is possibly TRBD1 (5 bases). The CDR3 spans 15 residues. Germline-derived CDR1 and CDR2 are LGHNA and YSLEER. V gave up 2 bases and J gave up 0 bases, with 8 bases separating them. The CDR3 DNA follows: TGCGCCAGCAGCCAAACAGACAGCTCTGGAAACACCATATATTTT. This codes for CASSQTDSSGNTIYF.

This sequence joins TRBV7-2 and TRBJ2-3; D might be TRBD2 (6 bases). This CDR3 region has 15 residues. Germline V gene data show CDR1 as SGHTA and CDR2 as FQGNSA. Trimming pared 4 bases from V and 2 bases from J, leaving 13 bases between. DNA for the CDR3: TGTGCCAGCAGCTCCACGGGACTCACCACAGATACGCAGTATTTT. Amino acids: CASSSTGLTTDTQYF.